The 10 T cell receptor beta chains below all came from one sample that was sequenced in a study of OX40 agonist ivuxolimab in advanced cancers. The repertoire was sequenced with immunoSEQ multiplex PCR; TCRdb's copy has only in-frame clones and lacks some. This sample has approximately 73,000 clones, with roughly 85% found just once. The sequencing used CD4+ or CD8+ T cells sorted from blood, collected in a trial of the OX40 agonist ivuxolimab. These receptors originate from an adult with an advanced solid tumor such as melanoma, head and neck, liver or kidney cancer.

The J gene is TRBJ2-1, the V gene TRBV30; D remains unclear. Germline CDR1 is GTSNPN and CDR2 is SVGIG (reference sequence). Trimming took 2 bases from V and 7 from J, leaving 12 bases between them. The CDR3 totals 13 residues. The CDR3 DNA follows: TGTGCCTGGAGTCACACCGAGGTGAATGAGCAGTTCTTC. Translated, it gives CAWSHTEVNEQFF.

The chain has TRBV2 and TRBJ2-3; 7 positions agree with TRBD2. The CDR3 has 15 amino acids. V dropped 7 bases and J dropped 4; count of bases not matched to a gene: 11. CDR1 and CDR2 from the germline V gene are SNHLY and FYNNEI. The CDR3 sequence: CASTFGLVGADTQYF. The CDR3 DNA is TGTGCCAGCACCTTTGGACTAGTTGGCGCAGATACGCAGTATTTT. The full variable domain, with the rest looked up from reference TRBV2 and TRBJ2-3, is EPEVTQTPSHQVTQMGQEVILRCVPISNHLYFYWYRQILGQKVEFLVSFYNNEISEKSEIFDDQFSVERPDGSNFTLKIRSTKLEDSAMYFCASTFGLVGADTQYFGPGTRLTVL.

The V gene is TRBV7-3, the J gene TRBJ1-4; D is unresolved. The CDR3 is 14 amino acids. Trimming cost V 3 bases and J 4 bases, with 9 bases left between them. CDR1 and CDR2 from the germline V gene are SGHTA and FQGTGA. The CDR3 sequence: CASSFGPNNEKLFF. DNA of the CDR3: TGTGCCAGCAGCTTCGGACCGAATAATGAAAAACTGTTTTTT.

The rearrangement joins TRBV19 to TRBJ2-5, with D possibly called TRBD1 or TRBD2 (6 bases each). Trimming cost V 3 bases and J 5 bases, with 13 bases left between them. The germline gives CDR1 LNHDA, CDR2 SQIVND (reference sequence). The CDR3 is made up of 14 amino acids. CDR3 residues: CASSISGGRETQYF. CDR3 DNA sequence: TGTGCCAGTAGTATTTCCGGGGGCCGGGAGACCCAGTACTTC.

This clone was seen a single time. The chain has TRBV29-1 and TRBJ1-4; 9 nucleotides match TRBD1. The ends lost 6 bases at V and 8 bases at J; junction bases unmatched: 4. Looked up from germline, CDR1 is SQVTM and CDR2 is ANQGSEA. The CDR3 length is 12 residues. The chain's CDR3 is CSVKDRGEKLFF. DNA of the CDR3: TGCAGCGTCAAGGACAGGGGCGAAAAACTGTTTTTT.

The CDR3, as DNA: TGTGCCAGCAGTTTGCCTCTAGCGGGCCTCTACAATGAGCAGTTCTTC. Amino acid sequence: CASSLPLAGLYNEQFF. The rearrangement joins TRBV28 to TRBJ2-1; 8 positions agree with TRBD2. The germline V gene has CDR1 MDHEN and CDR2 SYDVKM. J gave up 3 bases and V 3 bases, and 7 bases lay outside the gene matches. The CDR3 runs to 16 residues.

The rearrangement uses TRBV6-5 and TRBJ1-5, with no clear D. The CDR3 runs 15 residues. Germline V gene sequence: CDR1 MNHEY, CDR2 SVGAGI. V was trimmed by 6 bases and J by 1 base, leaving 13 bases between them. DNA for the CDR3: TGTGCCAGCAGACGAAGGCCAGAAAGCAATCAGCCCCAGCATTTT. Its protein product is CASRRRPESNQPQHF.

CDR3: CASSADRDRGTFHYGYTF. The DNA of the CDR3 is TGTGCCAGCAGTGCCGACCGGGACAGGGGAACTTTTCACTATGGCTACACCTTC. The rearrangement links TRBV6-1 to TRBJ1-2, with 10 bases lining up with TRBD1. The CDR3 consists of 18 residues. Unmatched junction bases numbered 14, after V lost 4 bases and J lost 3 bases. Germline lookup yields CDR1 MNHNS and CDR2 SASEGT.

CDR3 protein: CASSPRTGRSETQYF. The CDR3 bases are TGTGCCAGCTCACCAAGGACAGGGCGGTCCGAGACCCAGTACTTC. The rearrangement joins TRBV18 to TRBJ2-5; 8 bases are shared with TRBD1. The V gene's germline CDR1 is KGHSH and CDR2 LQKENI. The ends lost 2 bases at V and 5 bases at J; junction bases unmatched: 7. The CDR3 has 15 amino acids.

This clone has only one observation. This chain links TRBV5-8 with TRBJ2-5, with D possibly matching TRBD2 (6 bases). Trimming took off 4 bases at V and 4 bases at J, with 20 bases between the two ends. The CDR3 length is 16 residues. Germline V gene sequence: CDR1 SGHTS, CDR2 YDEGEE. The CDR3 sequence: CASSGVWGGTGETQYF. The CDR3 bases are TGTGCCAGCAGCGGCGTTTGGGGAGGTACCGGAGAGACCCAGTACTTC.